The 29 T cell receptor beta chains given below trace back to one sample, sequenced in a study of cytomegalovirus exposure and HLA in healthy donors (TCRdb year 2017). Library preparation was by the immunoSEQ multiplex PCR assay. For the multiplex PCR, a mixture combining 60 forward primers for TCR Vbeta segments and 13 reverse primers for TCR Jbeta segments was used. Not all clones reach the TCRdb copy of this immuneACCESS table, which keeps in-frame sequences only. Checked studies attribute under half of the gap to unresolved V genes and leave the rest unexplained. The sample table holds over 140,000 clones, of which roughly four fifths were seen once. Approximately 1.5% of the sample rests with the top ten. The sample consisted of PBMCs. These receptors originate from a man aged 25 to 40 in good health and CMV-seropositive.

The V gene is TRBV9, the J gene TRBJ2-3, with 8 bases that match TRBD1. After removal of 0 bases from V and 3 bases from J, the junction contained 3 bases not matched to a gene. Germline V gene data show CDR1 as SGDLS and CDR2 as YYNGEE. The CDR3 has 15 residues. In DNA form, the CDR3 reads TGTGCCAGCAGCGTAGGGACAGGGTGGACAGATACGCAGTATTTT. It codes for CASSVGTGWTDTQYF.

The chain links TRBV28 to TRBJ1-4; 7 bases are shared with TRBD1. CDR1 and CDR2 from the germline V gene are MDHEN and SYDVKM. This CDR3 is 16 amino acids long. The junction had 7 bases not matched to a gene; V was cut back by 6 bases and J by 0 bases. As DNA, the CDR3 is TGTGCCAGCAGAAGAGGCAGGGGGACAACTAATGAAAAACTGTTTTTT. Translated, it gives CASRRGRGTTNEKLFF.

The rearrangement joins TRBV7-9 to TRBJ1-3, with 7 bases matching TRBD1. Germline-derived CDR1 and CDR2 are SEHNR and FQNEAQ (reference sequence). V shed 7 bases and J 4 bases; nucleotides not matched to a gene: 4. The CDR3 consists of 13 residues. CDR3 nucleotides: TGTGCCAGCACGGGACAGCCAGGAAACACCATATATTTT. As protein: CASTGQPGNTIYF.

This rearrangement joins TRBV7-2 to TRBJ2-3; D is unresolved. The CDR3 is 13 amino acids. Looked up from germline, CDR1 is SGHTA and CDR2 is FQGNSA. V lost 0 bases, J lost 3 bases, and 4 bases lay in between. The DNA for the CDR3 is TGTGCCAGCAGCTTAGCTTATACAGATACGCAGTATTTT. Protein sequence: CASSLAYTDTQYF.

V and J are TRBV5-1 and TRBJ2-5; 8 bases match TRBD1. The CDR3 runs to 15 residues. Germline CDR1 SGHRS, CDR2 YFSETQ. V shed 0 bases and J 5 bases; nucleotides not matched to a gene: 6. DNA of the CDR3: TGCGCCAGCAGCTTGGCCCCAGGGGGCGCGGAGACCCAGTACTTC. This sequence encodes CASSLAPGGAETQYF.

This chain joins TRBV27 and TRBJ2-5; TRBD2 agrees at 9 bases. Germline trimming cut 4 bases from V and 5 bases from J; bases unmatched to any gene: 5. The CDR3 spans 14 residues. Germline lookup yields CDR1 MNHEY and CDR2 SMNVEV (reference sequence). CDR3 nucleotide sequence: TGTGCCAGCAGTTATGCGGGAGGGAGGGAGACCCAGTACTTC. Its protein product is CASSYAGGRETQYF.

The chain links TRBV19 to TRBJ2-7; no reliable D call. CDR1 is LNHDA, CDR2 SQIVND, per germline (reference sequence). This CDR3 is 16 amino acids long. Trimming removed 1 base from V and 1 base from J, with 14 bases in between. CDR3 nucleotides: TGTGCCAGTAGTATAGGCGGCGCGTTGAGGTCCTACGAGCAGTACTTC. It yields the protein CASSIGGALRSYEQYF.

The count of this clone is one. The chain is built from TRBV27 and TRBJ2-7, with 7 bases lining up with TRBD2. V gave up 5 bases and J gave up 4 bases; unmatched junction bases: 11. This CDR3 has 15 residues. CDR1 is MNHEY and CDR2 is SMNVEV in the germline V gene (reference sequence). In DNA, the CDR3 is TGTGCCAGCAGTGCTGGGGGGGGTACTACATACGAGCAGTACTTC. It is translated as CASSAGGGTTYEQYF.

V and J are TRBV5-3 and TRBJ2-1; 10 bases are a match to TRBD2. TRBV5-3 is known as an ORF, though its function is uncertain. V gave up 4 bases and J gave up 6 bases; unmatched junction bases: 10. This CDR3 region has 16 residues. CDR3 region: CARSPRTSGRPNEQFF. In DNA, the CDR3 is TGTGCCAGAAGCCCACGGACTAGCGGAAGGCCCAATGAGCAGTTCTTC.

DNA of the CDR3: TGTGCCAGCAGCTCACTAGCGGGGGGGCGCATCGAGCAGTACTTC. Encoded protein: CASSSLAGGRIEQYF. The chain couples TRBV7-9 to TRBJ2-7; 13 bases match TRBD2. The germline V gene encodes CDR1 SEHNR and CDR2 FQNEAQ (reference sequence). The length of the CDR3 is 15 residues. Trimming took 4 bases from V and 6 from J; bases not matched to a gene: 6.

The chain uses TRBV27 and TRBJ2-2; TRBD2 matches at 8 bases. The CDR3 length is 17 residues. Germline loops: CDR1 MNHEY, CDR2 SMNVEV (reference sequence). V dropped 0 bases and J dropped 1; count of bases not matched to a gene: 4. The CDR3 region is CASSLSGGLGNTGELFF. CDR3 coding DNA: TGTGCCAGCAGTTTATCGGGGGGACTAGGGAACACCGGGGAGCTGTTTTTT.

The V call is TRBV11-1, the J call TRBJ2-5; TRBD2 might be the D (5 bases). The CDR3 runs to 17 residues. Trimming removed 5 bases from V and 5 bases from J, with 24 bases in between. Looked up from germline, CDR1 is SGHAT and CDR2 is FQDESV (reference sequence). The CDR3 loop reads CASSHSGEGPNRETQYF. CDR3 bases: TGTGCCAGCAGCCATTCTGGAGAGGGCCCCAACCGGGAGACCCAGTACTTC.

The rearrangement uses TRBV6-7 and TRBJ2-5; D is possibly TRBD2 (7 bases). TRBV6-7 falls under the ORF class, with uncertain function. V dropped 4 bases and J dropped 5 bases, with 11 bases sitting between them. The CDR3 is 13 amino acids. The CDR3 DNA sequence: TGTGCCAGCAGTTTTGAGGGGGGGGAGACCCAGTACTTC. This sequence encodes CASSFEGGETQYF.

This rearrangement joins TRBV25-1 to TRBJ1-3; perhaps TRBD1 as D (6 bases). Deletions cut 5 bases from V and 1 base from J, with 12 bases between. The length of the CDR3 is 15 residues. Per the germline V gene, CDR1 is MGHDK and CDR2 is SYGVNS. The CDR3 region is CASSKGGTSGNTIYF. CDR3 nucleotide sequence: TGTGCCAGCAGTAAGGGGGGGACGTCTGGAAACACCATATATTTT.

The CDR3 sequence: CASSLAGAGDTGELFF. The CDR3 coding sequence is TGTGCCAGCAGCTTGGCCGGTGCAGGGGACACCGGGGAGCTGTTTTTT. The V call is TRBV5-4, the J call TRBJ2-2; the D gene is possibly TRBD1 (6 bases). The germline V gene has CDR1 SGHNT and CDR2 YYREEE (reference sequence). This CDR3 comprises 16 residues. V gave up 0 bases and J gave up 3 bases, with 12 bases separating them. The variable domain in full, completed from reference TRBV5-4 and TRBJ2-2, reads ETGVTQSPTHLIKTRGQQVTLRCSSQSGHNTVSWYQQALGQGPQFIFQYYREEENGRGNFPPRFSGLQFPNYSSELNVNALELDDSALYLCASSLAGAGDTGELFFGEGSRLTVL.

This clone has a single count. The chain couples TRBV4-2 to TRBJ2-3; D is undetermined. Germline V CDR1 and CDR2: LGHNA, YNFKEQ. The CDR3 contains 14 residues. V was clipped by 1 base and J by 3 bases, with 8 bases between them. The CDR3, as DNA: TGTGCCAGCAGCCAAGGTGATAGTACAGATACGCAGTATTTT. Residues: CASSQGDSTDTQYF.

The chain uses TRBV19 and TRBJ2-7, with D possibly being TRBD2 (6 bases). This CDR3 has 16 amino acids. Trimming took 1 base from V and 5 from J, leaving 18 bases between them. Germline V gene sequence: CDR1 LNHDA, CDR2 SQIVND (reference sequence). CDR3 nucleotides: TGTGCCAGTAGTATAGGGGCCGGAGGGGCCAAGGACGAGCAGTACTTC. This translates into CASSIGAGGAKDEQYF.

The J gene is TRBJ2-5, the V gene TRBV19; D possibly corresponds to TRBD1 (6 bases). The CDR3 is 13 residues long. In germline, CDR1 is LNHDA, CDR2 SQIVND (reference sequence). Trimming left V 5 bases short and J 2 bases short, with 9 bases between. This chain's CDR3 is CASSLQGQETQYF. The DNA for the CDR3 is TGTGCCAGTAGTCTACAGGGTCAAGAGACCCAGTACTTC.

This chain uses TRBV5-8 with TRBJ2-5; D might be TRBD1 (6 bases). The last part of the DNA fits TRBJ2-7 better; the J call may be wrong. The germline V gene encodes CDR1 SGHTS and CDR2 YDEGEE. The CDR3 runs 15 residues. As DNA, the CDR3 is TGTGCCAGCAGCTTGGTGCTACAGGGTTTCCACGAGCAGTACTTC. Translation gives CASSLVLQGFHEQYF.

The rearrangement joins TRBV5-1 to TRBJ2-5, with a tentative D call TRBD1 (5 bases). The CDR3 has 17 residues. Trimming stripped 0 bases from V and 2 bases from J, with 17 bases between. Germline CDR1 and CDR2: SGHRS and YFSETQ. The CDR3 here is CASSLAQGALFQETQYF. DNA of the CDR3: TGCGCCAGCAGCTTGGCGCAAGGGGCCTTATTTCAAGAGACCCAGTACTTC. Full variable domain (outside the CDR3, taken from reference TRBV5-1 and TRBJ2-5): KAGVTQTPRYLIKTRGQQVTLSCSPISGHRSVSWYQQTPGQGLQFLFEYFSETQRNKGNFPGRFSGRQFSNSRSEMNVSTLELGDSALYLCASSLAQGALFQETQYFGPGTRLLVL.

V is TRBV6-6 and J is TRBJ2-3; the D gene is possibly TRBD2 (6 bases). CDR3 length: 15 amino acids. V lost 1 base, J lost 2 bases, and 10 bases lay in between. From germline, CDR1 is MNHNY and CDR2 SVGAGI (reference sequence). Here the CDR3 DNA reads TGTGCCAGCAGTTACTTGGCGGGATCCACAGATACGCAGTATTTT. Its protein product is CASSYLAGSTDTQYF.

This clone was counted once. J is TRBJ1-1 and V is TRBV6-5; the match to TRBD1 covers 8 bases. The junction had 6 bases not matched to a gene; V was cut back by 6 bases and J by 6 bases. In germline, CDR1 is MNHEY, CDR2 SVGAGI. The CDR3 length is 13 residues. The CDR3 spells CASRRTGPAEAFF. The CDR3, as DNA: TGTGCCAGCAGGCGGACAGGGCCCGCTGAAGCTTTCTTT.

The chain carries TRBV6-4 and TRBJ2-1, with 9 bases aligning to TRBD1. V dropped 5 bases and J dropped 7; count of bases not matched to a gene: 6. Germline assignment: CDR1 MRHNA and CDR2 SNTAGT. CDR3 length: 14 residues. CDR3 sequence: CASSSTGGLNEQFF. DNA of the CDR3: TGTGCCAGCAGTTCGACAGGGGGTCTGAATGAGCAGTTCTTC.

V and J are TRBV4-1 and TRBJ1-1; D is uncertain. Per germline, CDR1 MGHRA and CDR2 YSYEKL. The CDR3 is made up of 14 amino acids. The V gene lost 1 base and the J gene lost 4 bases, with 10 bases spanning the gap. As DNA, the CDR3 is TGCGCCAGCAGCCAAGCGGGGATAAGCACTGAAGCTTTCTTT. It codes for CASSQAGISTEAFF.

The J gene is TRBJ1-5, the V gene TRBV25-1; TRBD1 agrees at 9 bases. The V segment lost 3 bases and the J segment 4 bases; nucleotides outside the gene matches: 4. The germline gives CDR1 MGHDK, CDR2 SYGVNS. This CDR3 is built from 15 residues. The DNA of the CDR3 is TGTGCCAGCAGTGACGGACAGGGGTCAAATCAGCCCCAGCATTTT. This gives the protein CASSDGQGSNQPQHF.

This clone was counted only a few times. The rearrangement links TRBV5-5 to TRBJ1-2; D is unclear. V was trimmed by 0 bases and J by 5 bases, leaving 11 bases between them. The germline V gene encodes CDR1 SGHKS and CDR2 YYEKEE (reference sequence). The CDR3 sequence is 14 residues long. CDR3 sequence: CASSLEAGRYGYTF. The CDR3 DNA follows: TGTGCCAGCAGCTTGGAGGCGGGAAGGTATGGCTACACCTTC.

V and J are TRBV29-1 and TRBJ2-5, with 9 bases matching TRBD2. J lost 7 bases, V lost 5 bases, and 8 bases had no gene match. CDR1 SQVTM and CDR2 ANQGSEA come from the germline V gene. This CDR3 is built from 13 residues. This chain's CDR3 is CSVRAGGQGTQYF. The CDR3 DNA reads as TGCAGCGTTAGAGCGGGAGGCCAGGGGACCCAGTACTTC.

This clone was counted between two and nine times. V usage is TRBV5-1 and J usage is TRBJ1-5; 8 bases are a match to TRBD1. The germline CDR1 and CDR2 sequences are SGHRS and YFSETQ. The ends lost 4 bases at V and 3 bases at J; junction bases unmatched: 6. The CDR3 loop spans 15 amino acids. The CDR3: CASSEGTGNNQPQHF. In DNA, the CDR3 is TGCGCCAGCAGCGAAGGGACAGGCAACAATCAGCCCCAGCATTTT.

This clone was picked up a small number of times. The chain uses TRBV7-9 and TRBJ2-5; the match to TRBD1 covers 9 bases. In germline, CDR1 is SEHNR, CDR2 FQNEAQ (reference sequence). The J segment lost 5 bases and the V segment lost 4 bases, leaving 5 bases of the junction unmatched. The CDR3 consists of 14 residues. This CDR3 reads CASSYRGLRETQYF. The CDR3 coding sequence is TGTGCCAGCAGCTACAGGGGGCTAAGGGAGACCCAGTACTTC.